Below, 24 T cell receptor beta chains from the same sample are listed, as sequenced in a study of blood T cell repertoires in COVID-19. Clones were sequenced by immunoSEQ multiplex PCR, and TCRdb holds only the in-frame ones, with some missing. Of 85,000 to 110,000 clones in the sample, approximately 89% are singletons; the top ten hold over 15%. The sequencing sample was made of peripheral blood. All receptors come from a woman older than 75 in a cohort sampled during active COVID-19.

The genes are TRBV27 and TRBJ1-6; 7 bases are a match to TRBD1. The CDR3 has 15 residues. The V gene's germline CDR1 is MNHEY and CDR2 SMNVEV (reference sequence). The V and J ends lost 6 bases and 10 bases, in that order; junction bases with no gene match: 12. The CDR3 loop is CASRSPGTAISPLHF. The DNA of the CDR3 is TGTGCCAGCAGGTCCCCCGGGACAGCCATCTCACCCCTCCACTTT.

This clone was seen just once. The junction shows a germline mismatch at one end, possibly a read error. The chain carries TRBV15 and TRBJ2-3; D remains ambiguous. CDR3 length: 15 amino acids. Per germline, CDR1 LNHNV and CDR2 YYDKDF (reference sequence). The DNA of the CDR3 is TGTACCACCAGTCACATGCCGACTAGCACAGATACGCAGTATTTT. It encodes CTTSHMPTSTDTQYF.

The rearrangement links TRBV9 to TRBJ2-2, with D perhaps TRBD1 (5 bases). From germline, CDR1 is SGDLS and CDR2 YYNGEE. The length of the CDR3 is 16 residues. With 0 bases removed from V and 4 bases from J, the gap between germline ends came to 13 bases. The chain's CDR3 is CASSVGQGYSTGELFF. The CDR3, as DNA: TGTGCCAGCAGCGTAGGGCAGGGATATAGCACCGGGGAGCTGTTTTTT.

This sequence joins TRBV5-1 and TRBJ1-3; D is uncertain. This CDR3 is built from 14 residues. Looked up from germline, CDR1 is SGHRS and CDR2 is YFSETQ. Trimming left V 0 bases short and J 2 bases short, with 6 bases between. CDR3 residues: CASSLGQTGNTIYF. DNA for the CDR3: TGCGCCAGCAGCTTGGGGCAGACTGGAAACACCATATATTTT.

This clone has just a few counts. The rearrangement uses TRBV28 and TRBJ2-7, with TRBD2 matching over 12 bases. Germline loops: CDR1 MDHEN, CDR2 SYDVKM. J was trimmed by 3 bases and V by 3 bases; bases with no gene match: 3. The CDR3 totals 15 residues. CDR3 DNA: TGTGCCAGCAGTTTCCTAGCGGGAGGGGTCTACGAGCAGTACTTC. Translated: CASSFLAGGVYEQYF.

Here the CDR3 reads CASSPALASNEQFF. CDR3 in DNA: TGTGCCAGCAGCCCTGCACTAGCGAGCAATGAGCAGTTCTTC. The chain joins TRBV27 to TRBJ2-1; 7 nucleotides agree with TRBD2. The CDR3 sequence is 14 residues long. V was clipped by 6 bases and J by 6 bases; unmatched bases: 8. The V gene's germline CDR1 is MNHEY and CDR2 SMNVEV (reference sequence).

The chain links TRBV11-2 to TRBJ1-6, with D tentatively TRBD1 (6 bases). V was shortened by 6 bases and J by 7 bases, with 19 bases between the two germline ends. The CDR3 is 16 residues long. Germline V gene sequence: CDR1 SGHAT, CDR2 FQNNGV. The DNA for the CDR3 is TGTGCCAGCAGTCGACCGCAGGGGATGGGGAATTCACCCCTCCACTTT. It translates to CASSRPQGMGNSPLHF.

J is TRBJ2-5 and V is TRBV2; D is possibly TRBD2 (5 bases). Trimming removed 6 bases at V and 5 bases at J, with 7 bases between. The CDR3 sequence is 11 residues long. Germline-derived CDR1 and CDR2 are SNHLY and FYNNEI. This CDR3 reads CASSRGETQYF. CDR3 coding DNA: TGTGCCAGCAGCAGAGGGGAGACCCAGTACTTC.

The chain is built from TRBV28 and TRBJ2-7; D is uncertain. This CDR3 contains 12 residues. Trimming removed 3 bases from V and 2 bases from J, with 5 bases in between. The germline gives CDR1 MDHEN, CDR2 SYDVKM. CDR3 sequence (DNA): TGTGCCAGCAGTTTGCGCACCTACGAGCAGTACTTC. It codes for CASSLRTYEQYF.

V and J are TRBV6-5 and TRBJ1-6; D perhaps matches TRBD1 (5 bases). CDR3 length: 14 residues. V was trimmed by 5 bases and J by 10 bases, leaving 15 bases between them. CDR1 and CDR2 (germline): MNHEY, SVGAGI. CDR3 sequence: CASSTQGIASPLHF. CDR3 sequence (DNA): TGTGCCAGCAGTACCCAGGGTATCGCGTCACCCCTCCACTTT.

This clone has just one count. The chain combines TRBV3-1 (or the pseudogene TRBV3-2) with TRBJ2-5; D unresolved. The CDR3 loop spans 15 amino acids. Germline V gene data show CDR1 as LGHDT and CDR2 as YNNKEL (reference sequence). Trimming removed 1 base from V and 5 bases from J, with 14 bases in between. The CDR3 spells CASSQGVSEWETQYF. The DNA for the CDR3 is TGTGCCAGCAGCCAAGGAGTTTCGGAGTGGGAGACCCAGTACTTC.

This clone was counted between two and nine times. The rearrangement joins TRBV3-1 (or the pseudogene TRBV3-2) to TRBJ2-2, with D perhaps TRBD2 (6 bases). Germline V gene data show CDR1 as LGHDT and CDR2 as YNNKEL (reference sequence). V lost 3 bases, J lost 6 bases, and 11 bases lay in between. The CDR3 has 14 amino acids. The CDR3 reads CASSHRRGPGELFF. The CDR3 DNA reads as TGTGCCAGCAGCCACAGGAGGGGACCCGGGGAGCTGTTTTTT.

To note about this clone: The same CDR3 can be traced to other DNA sequences in this sample. V is TRBV18 and J is TRBJ2-2; 10 positions match TRBD1. Per germline, CDR1 KGHSH and CDR2 LQKENI. After removal of 3 bases from V and 3 bases from J, the junction contained 1 base not matched to a gene. This CDR3 is 15 amino acids long. The CDR3 DNA sequence: TGTGCCAGCTCACCGGGGACAGGGGACACCGGGGAGCTGTTTTTT. This encodes CASSPGTGDTGELFF. Drawing the rest from reference TRBV18 and TRBJ2-2, the complete variable domain is NAGVMQNPRHLVRRRGQEARLRCSPMKGHSHVYWYRQLPEEGLKFMVYLQKENIIDESGMPKERFSAEFPKEGPSILRIQQVVRGDSAAYFCASSPGTGDTGELFFGEGSRLTVL.

V is TRBV7-2 and J is TRBJ2-3; D possibly corresponds to TRBD1 (5 bases). V was clipped by 2 bases and J by 5 bases, with 8 bases between them. Germline V gene sequence: CDR1 SGHTA, CDR2 FQGNSA. CDR3 length: 13 residues. This CDR3 reads CASSLTGGDTQYF. The CDR3 nucleotides read TGTGCCAGCAGCTTAACAGGTGGAGATACGCAGTATTTT.

This clone was seen a handful of times. The gene calls are TRBV4-1 and TRBJ1-3; D unresolved. V lost 1 base and J 3 bases, leaving 13 bases between the germline ends. Germline loops: CDR1 MGHRA, CDR2 YSYEKL. The CDR3 covers 16 residues. The CDR3 DNA reads TGCGCCAGCAGCCAAGGAGTTCCTCTAATTGGAAACACCATATATTTT. Translating it yields CASSQGVPLIGNTIYF.

DNA for the CDR3: TGTGCCAGCAGTTACGGGCAGGTGAACACTGAAGCTTTCTTT. It yields the protein CASSYGQVNTEAFF. The rearrangement uses TRBV6-5 and TRBJ1-1; unclear D gene. Trimming removed 2 bases at V and 0 bases at J, with 7 bases between. Germline values: CDR1 MNHEY, CDR2 SVGAGI. The CDR3 totals 14 residues.

CDR3 loop: CAGRDRGPGGYGYTF. CDR3 DNA sequence: TGTGCCGGCCGGGACAGGGGGCCGGGGGGCTATGGCTACACCTTC. The rearrangement uses TRBV19 and TRBJ1-2, with 12 bases matching TRBD1. The length of the CDR3 is 15 residues. Germline V lookup: CDR1 LNHDA, CDR2 SQIVND (reference sequence). The V gene end was trimmed by 11 bases and the J gene end by 4 bases; junction bases not matched to a gene: 11.

This clone came up once. This chain joins TRBV7-8 and TRBJ1-1; D unclear. The germline V and J ends were trimmed by 10 bases and 0 bases, with 12 bases remaining between them. The CDR3 loop spans 13 amino acids. Germline V gene data show CDR1 as SGHVS and CDR2 as FQNEAQ. As DNA, the CDR3 is TGTGCCACTCAACCCACTATGAACACTGAAGCTTTCTTT. It is translated as CATQPTMNTEAFF.

The chain combines TRBV5-1 with TRBJ2-1; 8 bases agree with TRBD2. This CDR3 contains 18 residues. J gave up 10 bases and V 4 bases, and 22 bases lay outside the gene matches. CDR1 is SGHRS and CDR2 is YFSETQ in the germline V gene. In DNA form, the CDR3 reads TGCGCCAGCAGCGCCCTTGGCGCGGGGGGAAACCCCGCCCGGGAGCAGTTCTTC. Its protein product is CASSALGAGGNPAREQFF.

The V and J genes are TRBV19 and TRBJ1-3; D is uncertain. Per the germline V gene, CDR1 is LNHDA and CDR2 is SQIVND (reference sequence). V was clipped by 10 bases and J by 0 bases, with 10 bases between them. This CDR3 has 13 residues. CDR3 amino acids: CATQAYSGNTIYF. The CDR3 DNA reads as TGTGCCACCCAAGCTTACTCTGGAAACACCATATATTTT.

The chain couples TRBV5-1 to TRBJ2-1; 7 nucleotides line up with TRBD2. The ends lost 8 bases at V and 0 bases at J; junction bases unmatched: 8. Germline CDR1 SGHRS, CDR2 YFSETQ. The length of the CDR3 is 15 residues. The CDR3 sequence: CASGGSGTSYNEQFF. The CDR3, as DNA: TGCGCCAGTGGGGGGAGCGGGACCTCCTACAATGAGCAGTTCTTC.

The chain employs TRBV14 and TRBJ2-7; D uncertain. Trimming left V 4 bases short and J 2 bases short, with 12 bases between. CDR1 and CDR2 from the germline V gene are SGHDN and FVKESK. The CDR3 is made up of 14 amino acids. The chain's CDR3 is CASSPPAVTYEQYF. The DNA of the CDR3 is TGTGCCAGCAGCCCCCCTGCGGTAACCTACGAGCAGTACTTC.

V is TRBV24-1 and J is TRBJ1-2; D may be TRBD1 (5 bases). The V end was cut by 5 bases, the J end by 1 base, with 7 bases between. CDR3 length equals 13 residues. The V gene's germline CDR1 is KGHDR and CDR2 SFDVKD. The CDR3 coding sequence is TGTGCCACCAGTGGGGGGGTTAACTATGGCTACACCTTC. Amino acids: CATSGGVNYGYTF.

The chain recombines TRBV3-1 (or the pseudogene TRBV3-2) with TRBJ2-1, with 11 bases that match TRBD2. Per the germline V gene, CDR1 is LGHDT and CDR2 is YNNKEL (reference sequence). V was pared by 5 bases and J by 5 bases, with 5 bases of the junction left unmatched. The length of the CDR3 is 15 residues. The CDR3 reads CASSSLAGVDNEQFF. The CDR3 DNA reads as TGTGCCAGCAGCTCACTAGCGGGGGTAGACAATGAGCAGTTCTTC.